This entry describes one T cell receptor beta chain. The data derive from a study of blood T cells in healthy people across ages. This CDR3 is 13 amino acids long. Trimming pared 7 bases from V and 4 bases from J, leaving 11 bases between. Looked up from germline, CDR1 is MNHEY and CDR2 is SVGEGT. A second PCR of about 6 to 11 cycles used a sample-barcoded 5' primer and a J-beta primer mix. One entry per CDR3 protein, called by TCRdb with MiXCR from the 5' RACE reads. The table includes 500,000 to 550,000 distinct CDR3 sequences, less than 25% detected once. The same data also contributed to another study, on T cells of mothers and their children.

Input material: blood. This sequence joins TRBV6-2 or TRBV6-3 and TRBJ1-5; unclear D gene. The sequence derives from a boy between 10 and 17 years old in good health. CDR3 sequence (DNA): TGTGCCAGCACCTCGGACGGGAATCAGCCCCAGCATTTT. This gives the protein CASTSDGNQPQHF.